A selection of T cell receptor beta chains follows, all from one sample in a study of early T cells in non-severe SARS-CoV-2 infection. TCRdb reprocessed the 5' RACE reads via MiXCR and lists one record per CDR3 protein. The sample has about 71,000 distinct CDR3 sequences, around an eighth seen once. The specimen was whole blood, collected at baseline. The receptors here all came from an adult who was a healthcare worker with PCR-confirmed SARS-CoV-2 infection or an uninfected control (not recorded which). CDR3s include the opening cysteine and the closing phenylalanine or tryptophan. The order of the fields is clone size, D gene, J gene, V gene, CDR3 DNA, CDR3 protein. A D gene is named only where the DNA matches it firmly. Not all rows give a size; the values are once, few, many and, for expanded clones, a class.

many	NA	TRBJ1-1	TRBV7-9	TGTGCCAGCAGCTCTGATCGGACGCCCATGATCACGAACACTGAAGCTTTCTTT	CASSSDRTPMITNTEAFF
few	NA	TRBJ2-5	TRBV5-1	TGCGCCAGCAGCTTGGGAAGATCGCGTTACCAAGAGACCCAGTACTTC	CASSLGRSRYQETQYF
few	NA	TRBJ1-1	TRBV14	TGTGCCAGCACCCACGGGTTTCGTAACGCTGAAGCTTTCTTT	CASTHGFRNAEAFF
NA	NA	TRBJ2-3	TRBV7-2	TGTGCCAGCAGCTACCCCGGCCAGGGGACAGATACGCAGTATTTT	CASSYPGQGTDTQYF
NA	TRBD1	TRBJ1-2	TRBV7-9	TGTGCCAGCAGCCCCCGGACAGGGAACTATGGCTACACCTTC	CASSPRTGNYGYTF
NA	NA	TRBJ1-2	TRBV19	TGTGCCAGTAGCTCCCAGGGGAATTACTATGGCTACACCTTC	CASSSQGNYYGYTF
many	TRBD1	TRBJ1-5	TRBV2	TGTGCCAGCAGGAGCGGGACAGCCGGCAATCAGCCCCAGCATTTT	CASRSGTAGNQPQHF
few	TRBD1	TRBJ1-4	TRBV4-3	TGCGCCAGCAGCCAAGAAGGGACAGGGGCTGAAAAACTGTTTTTT	CASSQEGTGAEKLFF
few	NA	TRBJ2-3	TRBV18	TGTGCCAGCTCCCCCGGGAGAGGAGGCACAGATACGCAGTATTTT	CASSPGRGGTDTQYF
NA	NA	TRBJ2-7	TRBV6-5	TGTGCCAGCAGTTCCCAATACGAGCAGTACTTC	CASSSQYEQYF
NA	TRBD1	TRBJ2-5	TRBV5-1	TGCGCCAGCAGCTGGCAGGGACAGGGAACAGAGACCCAGTACTTC	CASSWQGQGTETQYF
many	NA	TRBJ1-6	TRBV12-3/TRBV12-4	TGTGCCAGCAGCTCAGATAATTCACCCCTCCACTTT	CASSSDNSPLHF
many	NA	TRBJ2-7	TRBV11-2	TGTGCCAGCAGCTTACAGGGTCCCTACGAGCAGTACTTC	CASSLQGPYEQYF
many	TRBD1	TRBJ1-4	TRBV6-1	TGTGCCACCCTCTTCCGGACAGGTTGGGAAAAACTGTTTTTT	CATLFRTGWEKLFF
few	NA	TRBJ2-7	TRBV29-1	TGCAGCGCACGACAGGCGAGCTCCTACGAGCAGTACTTC	CSARQASSYEQYF
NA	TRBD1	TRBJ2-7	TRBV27	TGTGCCAGCGGACAGGTACCCTACGAGCAGTACTTC	CASGQVPYEQYF
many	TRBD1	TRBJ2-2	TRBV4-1	TGCGCCAGCAGCCAAGAAGGGACAGGGAGAATTTTCGGGGAGCTGTTTTTT	CASSQEGTGRIFGELFF
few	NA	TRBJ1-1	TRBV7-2	TGTGCCAGCAGCCGGGAGGTCGCCTACATCATGAACACTGAAGCTTTCTTT	CASSREVAYIMNTEAFF
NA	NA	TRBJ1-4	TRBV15	TGTGCCACCAGCACCAGGACAGCAACTAATGAAAAACTGTTTTTT	CATSTRTATNEKLFF
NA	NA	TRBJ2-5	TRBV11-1	TGTGCCAGCAGCGTCAGAACGGGACTCACATTAGAGACCCAGTACTTC	CASSVRTGLTLETQYF
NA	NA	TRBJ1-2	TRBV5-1	TGCACCAGCAGCCTTGACAGTCAGAACTATGGCTACACCTTC	CTSSLDSQNYGYTF
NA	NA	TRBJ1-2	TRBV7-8	TGTGCCAGCAGCCAAAGTAGAGGGGGGCCCCTTAACTATGGCTACACCTTC	CASSQSRGGPLNYGYTF
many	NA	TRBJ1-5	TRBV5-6	TGTGCCAGCAGCGCAGACAGAAAAAATCAGCCCCAGCATTTT	CASSADRKNQPQHF
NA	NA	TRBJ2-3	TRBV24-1	TGTGCCACCAGTGATTGGGGGACATACGATCGGGATACGCAGTATTTT	CATSDWGTYDRDTQYF
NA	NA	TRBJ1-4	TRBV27	TGTGCCACCCGGGCCCGAGGGAATATGGACTTTAATGAAAAACTGTTTTTT	CATRARGNMDFNEKLFF
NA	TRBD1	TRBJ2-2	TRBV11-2	TGTGCCAGCAGCTTGGGGCCGGGACAGGGGCCCGGGGAGCTGTTTTTT	CASSLGPGQGPGELFF
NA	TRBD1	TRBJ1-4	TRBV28	TGTGCCACTCACGAGGGGGCTACTGAAAAACTGTTTTTT	CATHEGATEKLFF
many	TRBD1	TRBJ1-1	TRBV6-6	TGTGCCAGCCTGGACAGGGGGCGTTCGGACACTGAAGCTTTCTTT	CASLDRGRSDTEAFF
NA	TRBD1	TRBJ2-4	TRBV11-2	TGTGCCAGCAGGCCCGCCAGGGGGAGTAGAGCCAAAAACATTCAGTACTTC	CASRPARGSRAKNIQYF
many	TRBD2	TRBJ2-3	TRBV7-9	TGTGCCAGCAGCCTCCTGACTAGCGGGGGGAGCACAGATACGCAGTATTTT	CASSLLTSGGSTDTQYF
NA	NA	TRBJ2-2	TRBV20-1	TGCAGTGCTCGGGGAGGCCTTCCTATCACCGGGGAGCTGTTTTTT	CSARGGLPITGELFF
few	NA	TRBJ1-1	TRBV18	TGTGCCAGCTCACCGGCGGGGAATATCAACACTGAAGCTTTCTTT	CASSPAGNINTEAFF
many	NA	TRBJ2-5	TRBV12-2	TGTGCAAGTCGCGACCCCCGACAGGGGTATAGAGAGACCCAGTACTTC	CASRDPRQGYRETQYF
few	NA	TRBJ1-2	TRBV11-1	TGTGCCAGCAGCCTAGGGACACCCGCCCGTGGCTACACCTTC	CASSLGTPARGYTF
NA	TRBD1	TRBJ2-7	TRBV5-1	TGCGCCAGCAGCTATGGGTATAGAGGGGGCAGCTCCTACGAGCGGTACTTC	CASSYGYRGGSSYERYF
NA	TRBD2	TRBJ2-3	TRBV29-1	TGCAGCGTCCCGAGTGCGGGGGGCTGGGATACGCAGTATTTT	CSVPSAGGWDTQYF
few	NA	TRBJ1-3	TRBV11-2	TGTGCCAGCAGCTTAACCGAGAGCTCTGAAAACACCATATATTTT	CASSLTESSENTIYF
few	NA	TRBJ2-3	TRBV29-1	TGCAGCGTTGAACGGAGTTCCCCTAGCACAGATACGCAGTATTTT	CSVERSSPSTDTQYF
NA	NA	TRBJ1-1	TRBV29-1	TGCAGCGTTGAAAGTCTAGGAGAGAACACTGAAGCTTTCTTT	CSVESLGENTEAFF
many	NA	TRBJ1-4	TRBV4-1	TGCGCCAGCAGCCAAGAGTCTGGGACACCGTTGGGGGAAAAACTGTTTTTT	CASSQESGTPLGEKLFF
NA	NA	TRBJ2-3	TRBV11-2	TGTGCCAGCAGACAAACAAGGGGCACAGATACGCAGTATTTT	CASRQTRGTDTQYF
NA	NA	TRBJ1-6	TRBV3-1	TGTGCCAGCAGCCAAGTTGGGGACTCTTCACCCCTCCACTTT	CASSQVGDSSPLHF
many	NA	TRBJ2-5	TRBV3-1	TGTGCCAGCAGCTCCGAAGAGACCCAGTACTTC	CASSSEETQYF
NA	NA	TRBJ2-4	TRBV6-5	TGTGCCAGCAGTGCGGGGGCCAAAAACATTCAGTACTTC	CASSAGAKNIQYF
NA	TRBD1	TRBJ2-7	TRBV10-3	TGTGCCATCAGTGAGTCGAGACAGGGCCCCCCCTACGAGCAGTACTTC	CAISESRQGPPYEQYF
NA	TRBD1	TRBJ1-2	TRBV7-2	TGTGCCAGCAGCTTAGTGGGGACAGGCGTATCTGGCTACACCTTC	CASSLVGTGVSGYTF
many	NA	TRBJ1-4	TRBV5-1	TGCGCCAGCAGCTCCGCATCTACAGCAACTAATGAAAAACTGTTTTTT	CASSSASTATNEKLFF
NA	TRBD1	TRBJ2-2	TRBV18	TGTGCCAGCTCACCACCATCTGGACAGGGGCTCGGGGAGCTGTTTTTT	CASSPPSGQGLGELFF
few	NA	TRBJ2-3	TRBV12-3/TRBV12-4	TGTGCCAGCAGTTTAGGCGGGGTGATCACAGATACGCAGTATTTT	CASSLGGVITDTQYF
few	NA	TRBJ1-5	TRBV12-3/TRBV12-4	TGTGCCAGCAGTCTACTTGGGAGCAATCAGCCCCAGCATTTT	CASSLLGSNQPQHF
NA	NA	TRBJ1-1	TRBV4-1	TGCGCCAGCAGCCTGGCCGGGACCCTTAACACTGAAGCTTTCTTT	CASSLAGTLNTEAFF
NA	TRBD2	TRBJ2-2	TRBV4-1	TGCGCCAGCAGCCAAGGGACTAGAGCTGGCGGGGAGCTGTTTTTT	CASSQGTRAGGELFF
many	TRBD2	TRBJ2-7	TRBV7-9	TGTGCCAGCAGCTACGACGGCGGGGGTGCGGGTGAGCAGTACTTC	CASSYDGGGAGEQYF
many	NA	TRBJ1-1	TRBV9	TGTGCCAGCAGCGTTGGGGGTTCCCCTGAAGCTTTCTTT	CASSVGGSPEAFF
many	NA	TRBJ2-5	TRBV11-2	TGTGCCAGCAGCTTGGGGGGAGGAGAGACCCAGTACTTC	CASSLGGGETQYF
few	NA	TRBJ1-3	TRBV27	TGTGCCAGCAGCCGACTTAGCTCTGGAAACACCATATATTTT	CASSRLSSGNTIYF
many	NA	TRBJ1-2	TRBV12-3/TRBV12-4	TGTGCCAGCAGATCTGGGGGCTATGGCTACACCTTC	CASRSGGYGYTF
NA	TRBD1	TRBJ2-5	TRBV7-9	TGTGCCAGCAGCTTAATCGGACAGGGGAGTAAGACCCAGTACTTC	CASSLIGQGSKTQYF